The rows below give T cell receptor beta chains drawn from one sample of a study of blood T cell repertoires in COVID-19. TCRdb's table, derived via immunoSEQ multiplex PCR, lists solely in-frame clones and lacks some. The profile covers 85,000 or so clones, with around 81% appearing a single time and 44% taken by the ten largest. The specimen sequenced was peripheral blood. Receptors originate from an older man with acute or convalescent COVID-19. Both conserved end residues are part of each CDR3. The order of the fields is clone size, J gene, D gene, CDR3 length, V gene, CDR3 protein, CDR3 DNA. The D gene is left open where the match is weak. Some rows mark clone size as missing; the rest say once, few, many or name a class of expanded clone.

once	TRBJ2-1	.	16	TRBV11-2	CASSLGGHSSYNEQFF	TGTGCCAGCAGCTTAGGGGGACATAGCTCCTACAATGAGCAGTTCTTC
.	TRBJ2-2	.	14	TRBV28	CASSLKSNTGELFF	TGTGCCAGCAGTTTGAAGAGTAACACCGGGGAGCTGTTTTTT
.	TRBJ2-3	.	14	TRBV5-1	CASSRDFSTDTQYF	TGCGCCAGCAGTCGGGACTTTAGCACAGATACGCAGTATTTT
.	TRBJ2-5	.	13	TRBV29-1	CSVEEGIQETQYF	TGCAGCGTTGAGGAGGGGATCCAAGAGACCCAGTACTTC
once	TRBJ2-2	TRBD1	15	TRBV18	CASSPTGESTGELFF	TGTGCCAGCTCACCCACAGGGGAATCAACCGGGGAGCTGTTTTTT
.	TRBJ1-2	TRBD1	17	TRBV5-6	CASSHRDRGRKARGYTF	TGTGCCAGCAGCCACCGGGACAGGGGGCGCAAGGCCCGGGGCTACACCTTC
.	TRBJ2-7	.	13	TRBV2	CASRLGAGPEQYF	TGTGCCAGCAGATTGGGGGCAGGTCCAGAGCAGTACTTC
.	TRBJ2-7	.	13	TRBV20-1	CSASQAQTYEQYF	TGCAGTGCTAGTCAAGCGCAGACCTACGAGCAGTACTTC
.	TRBJ2-3	TRBD2	17	TRBV4-3	CASSRTGLADSSDTQYF	TGCGCCAGCAGCCGGACTGGACTAGCGGACTCCTCAGATACGCAGTATTTT
.	TRBJ1-3	TRBD1	15	TRBV7-9	CASSQDRASGNTIYF	TGTGCCAGCAGCCAGGACAGGGCCTCTGGAAACACCATATATTTT
few	TRBJ1-1	.	13	TRBV16	CASRRDKYTEAFF	TGTGCCAGCAGGCGCGACAAATACACTGAAGCTTTCTTT
once	TRBJ2-5	TRBD2	18	TRBV14	CASSQASPRGGSRETQYF	TGTGCCAGCAGCCAAGCATCGCCTCGGGGCGGGAGTAGGGAGACCCAGTACTTC
.	TRBJ2-1	TRBD2	13	TRBV28	CASRGTSVGGQFF	TGTGCCAGCAGAGGGACTAGCGTCGGAGGGCAGTTCTTC
.	TRBJ2-3	.	14	TRBV7-7	CASSLISGTDTQYF	TGTGCTAGCAGCTTGATTTCAGGCACAGATACGCAGTATTTT
once	TRBJ2-3	TRBD1	17	TRBV9	CASSATGTGGVTDTQYF	TGTGCCAGCAGCGCTACCGGGACAGGGGGCGTCACAGATACGCAGTATTTT
.	TRBJ1-1	.	13	TRBV29-1	CSVDEGLGTEAFF	TGCAGCGTTGATGAGGGTTTGGGGACTGAAGCTTTCTTT
.	TRBJ2-2	.	15	TRBV2	CASSEGQALPGELFF	TGTGCCAGCAGTGAAGGGCAGGCTCTCCCCGGGGAGCTGTTTTTT
few	TRBJ2-7	.	19	TRBV18	CASSIYQLSPRTPSYEQYF	TGTGCCAGCTCAATCTACCAGCTAAGTCCGAGGACACCCTCCTACGAGCAGTACTTC
once	TRBJ2-3	.	11	TRBV29-1	CSVEGADTQYF	TGCAGCGTTGAAGGCGCGGATACGCAGTATTTT
.	TRBJ2-1	TRBD2	16	TRBV18	CASSPGLAGVSHEQFF	TGTGCCAGCTCACCCGGACTAGCGGGAGTGAGCCATGAGCAGTTCTTC
.	TRBJ2-1	.	14	TRBV7-2	CASSFPGTPHEQFF	TGTGCCAGCAGCTTCCCGGGAACCCCCCATGAGCAGTTCTTC
.	TRBJ2-5	TRBD1	16	TRBV5-1	CASSTTGTGGLETQYF	TGCGCCAGCAGCACCACCGGGACAGGGGGTTTGGAGACCCAGTACTTC
.	TRBJ2-7	TRBD1	15	TRBV28	CASSGIGTGAPEQYF	TGTGCCAGCAGTGGAATCGGGACAGGGGCCCCCGAGCAGTACTTC
.	TRBJ2-1	TRBD2	19	TRBV24-1	CATSDHPGREGPSYNEQFF	TGTGCCACCAGTGATCACCCTGGGCGGGAGGGCCCATCCTACAATGAGCAGTTCTTC
.	TRBJ2-7	.	17	TRBV28	CASSLLPTGLSTAGQYF	TGTGCCAGCAGTTTATTACCGACAGGCCTTTCTACCGCAGGGCAGTACTTC
.	TRBJ1-1	.	14	TRBV18	CASSPTGMNTEAFF	TGTGCCAGCTCACCAACAGGAATGAACACTGAAGCTTTCTTT
.	TRBJ1-5	TRBD1	14	TRBV28	CASRDRIFNQPQHF	TGTGCCAGCCGGGACAGGATTTTTAATCAGCCCCAGCATTTT